This TCR beta chain originates from a study of T cells in tuberculosis. Study details: T cells were selected with CD1B tetramers loaded with glucose monomycolate.

Generated by immunoSEQ multiplex PCR, the TCRdb table keeps only in-frame clones and is missing some. The sample includes tens of thousands of clones, approximately 90% seen only once; the top ten take around 15%. Each clinical donor contributed on average around 100,000 T cells from unsorted cryopreserved PBMC. This clone appeared a few times. The CDR3 spans 12 residues. Germline V gene data show CDR1 as LNHDA and CDR2 as SQIVND (reference sequence). The V end lost 5 bases, the J end lost 6 bases, and 11 bases lay between the germline ends. The source of this sequence is a donor aged 5 to 30 with latent tuberculosis or without tuberculosis infection. This sequence joins TRBV19 and TRBJ2-7; D not resolved. The material sequenced was PBMCs. The DNA for the CDR3 is TGTGCCAGTAGTCGTACAGAGACCGAGCAGTACTTC. Protein: CASSRTETEQYF.